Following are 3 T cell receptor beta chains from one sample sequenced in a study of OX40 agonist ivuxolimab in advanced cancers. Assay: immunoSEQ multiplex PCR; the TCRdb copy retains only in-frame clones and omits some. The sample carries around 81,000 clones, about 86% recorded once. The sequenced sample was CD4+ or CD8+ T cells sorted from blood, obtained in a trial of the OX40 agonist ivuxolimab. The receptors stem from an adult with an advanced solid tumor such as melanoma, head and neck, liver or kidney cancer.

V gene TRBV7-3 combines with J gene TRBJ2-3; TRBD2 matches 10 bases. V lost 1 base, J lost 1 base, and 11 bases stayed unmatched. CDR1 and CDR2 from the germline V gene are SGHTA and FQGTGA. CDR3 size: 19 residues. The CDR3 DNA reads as TGTGCCAGCAGCTTAATGGGGCTGAGCGGGAGGGCCGGCACAGATACGCAGTATTTT. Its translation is CASSLMGLSGRAGTDTQYF.

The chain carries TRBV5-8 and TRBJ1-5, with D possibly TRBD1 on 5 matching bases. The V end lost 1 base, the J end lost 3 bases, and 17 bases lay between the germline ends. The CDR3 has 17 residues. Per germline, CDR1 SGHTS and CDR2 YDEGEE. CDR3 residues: CASSLNKGPWINQPQHF. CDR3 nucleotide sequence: TGTGCCAGCAGCTTGAATAAGGGGCCCTGGATCAATCAGCCCCAGCATTTT.

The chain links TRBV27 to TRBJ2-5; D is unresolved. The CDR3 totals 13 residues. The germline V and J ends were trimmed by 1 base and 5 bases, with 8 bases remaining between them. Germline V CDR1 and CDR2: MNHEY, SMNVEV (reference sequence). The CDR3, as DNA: TGTGCCAGCAGTTTATATTATCGGGAGACCCAGTACTTC. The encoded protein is CASSLYYRETQYF.